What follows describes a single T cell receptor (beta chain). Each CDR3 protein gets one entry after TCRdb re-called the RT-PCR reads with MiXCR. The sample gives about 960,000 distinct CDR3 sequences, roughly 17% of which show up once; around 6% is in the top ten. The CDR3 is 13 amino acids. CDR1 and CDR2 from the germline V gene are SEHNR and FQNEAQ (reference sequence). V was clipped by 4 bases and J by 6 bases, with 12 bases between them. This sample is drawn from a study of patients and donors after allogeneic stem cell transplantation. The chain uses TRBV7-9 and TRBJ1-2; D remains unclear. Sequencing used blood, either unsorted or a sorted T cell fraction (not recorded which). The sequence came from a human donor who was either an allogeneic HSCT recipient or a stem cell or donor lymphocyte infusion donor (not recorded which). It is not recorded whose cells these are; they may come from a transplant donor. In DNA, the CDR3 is TGTGCCAGCAGCTCGGGCCTCCCGGATGGCTACACCTTC. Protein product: CASSSGLPDGYTF.